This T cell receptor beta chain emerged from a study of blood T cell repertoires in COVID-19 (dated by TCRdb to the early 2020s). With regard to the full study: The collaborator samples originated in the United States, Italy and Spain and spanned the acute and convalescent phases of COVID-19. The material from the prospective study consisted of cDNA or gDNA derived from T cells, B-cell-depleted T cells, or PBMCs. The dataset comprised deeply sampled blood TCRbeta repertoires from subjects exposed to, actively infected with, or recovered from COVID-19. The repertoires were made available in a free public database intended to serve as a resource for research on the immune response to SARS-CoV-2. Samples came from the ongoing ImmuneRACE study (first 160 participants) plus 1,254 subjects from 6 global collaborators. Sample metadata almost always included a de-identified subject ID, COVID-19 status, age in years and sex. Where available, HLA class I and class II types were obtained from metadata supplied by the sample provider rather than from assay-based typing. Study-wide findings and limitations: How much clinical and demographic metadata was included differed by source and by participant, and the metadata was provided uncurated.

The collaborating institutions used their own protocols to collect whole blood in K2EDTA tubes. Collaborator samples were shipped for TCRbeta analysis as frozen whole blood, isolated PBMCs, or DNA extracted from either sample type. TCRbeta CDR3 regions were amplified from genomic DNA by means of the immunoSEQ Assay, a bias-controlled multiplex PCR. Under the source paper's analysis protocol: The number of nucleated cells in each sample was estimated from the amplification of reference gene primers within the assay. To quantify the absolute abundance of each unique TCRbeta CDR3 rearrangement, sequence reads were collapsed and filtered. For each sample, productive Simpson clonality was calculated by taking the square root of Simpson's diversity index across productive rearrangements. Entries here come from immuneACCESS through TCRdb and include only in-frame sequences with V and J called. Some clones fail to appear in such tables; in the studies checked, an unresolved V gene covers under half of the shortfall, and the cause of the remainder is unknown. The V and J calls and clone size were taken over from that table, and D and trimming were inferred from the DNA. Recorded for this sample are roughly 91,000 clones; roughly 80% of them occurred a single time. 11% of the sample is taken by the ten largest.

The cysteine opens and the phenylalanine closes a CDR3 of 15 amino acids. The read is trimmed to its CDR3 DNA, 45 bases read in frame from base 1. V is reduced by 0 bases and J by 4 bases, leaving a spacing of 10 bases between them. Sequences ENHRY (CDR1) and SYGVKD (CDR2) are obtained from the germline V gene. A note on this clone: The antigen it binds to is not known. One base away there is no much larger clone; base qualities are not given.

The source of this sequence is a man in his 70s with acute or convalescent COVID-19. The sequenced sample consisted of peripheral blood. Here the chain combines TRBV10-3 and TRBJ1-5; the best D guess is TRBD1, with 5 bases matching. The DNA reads TGTGCCATCAGTGAGTCGAGCAGGGAAAATCAGCCCCAGCATTTT. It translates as CAISESSRENQPQHF.